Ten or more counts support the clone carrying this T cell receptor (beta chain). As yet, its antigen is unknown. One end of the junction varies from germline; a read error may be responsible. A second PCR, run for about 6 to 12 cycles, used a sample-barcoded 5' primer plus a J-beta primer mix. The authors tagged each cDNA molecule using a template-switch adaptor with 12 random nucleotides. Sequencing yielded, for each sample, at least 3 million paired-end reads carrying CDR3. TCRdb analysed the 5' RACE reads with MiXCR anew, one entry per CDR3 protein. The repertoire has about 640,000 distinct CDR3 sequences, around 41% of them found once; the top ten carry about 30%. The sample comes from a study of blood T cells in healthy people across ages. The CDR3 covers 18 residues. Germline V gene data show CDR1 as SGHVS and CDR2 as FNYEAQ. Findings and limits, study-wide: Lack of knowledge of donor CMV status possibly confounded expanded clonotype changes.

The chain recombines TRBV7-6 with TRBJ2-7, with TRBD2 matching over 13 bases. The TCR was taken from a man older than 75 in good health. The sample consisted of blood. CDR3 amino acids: CASSVAASGLAGNYEQYF. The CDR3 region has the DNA TGTGCCAGCAGCGTAGCCGCCTCGGGACTAGCGGGAAACTACGAGCAGTACTTC.